One sample yielded the 18 T cell receptor beta chains listed below, sequenced in a study of monozygotic twins with inflammatory bowel disease. TCRdb reanalyzed the 5' RACE reads, giving one entry per CDR3 protein sequence and no DNA. The sample has some 400,000 distinct CDR3 sequences. Sequencing was performed on blood. The receptors come from a human donor with ulcerative colitis or Crohn's disease, or a healthy co-twin of an affected twin (not recorded which).

The chain links TRBV10-3 to TRBJ1-1. The length of the CDR3 is 14 residues. Looked up from germline, CDR1 is ENHRY and CDR2 is SYGVKD. CDR3 amino acids: CAIRDAALNTEAFF.

The rearrangement uses TRBV19 and TRBJ2-1; TCRdb outputs TRBD1, but without DNA this stays unchecked. The CDR3 is 14 amino acids. The germline CDR1 and CDR2 sequences are LNHDA and SQIVND (reference sequence). CDR3 in amino acids: CASSIDGGYNEQFF.

The V call is TRBV2, the J call TRBJ2-1. Germline-derived CDR1 and CDR2 are SNHLY and FYNNEI. The CDR3 has 11 residues. The CDR3 protein is CASSVRGEQFF.

V and J are TRBV29-1 and TRBJ2-5; TCRdb gives TRBD1 as the D gene, but with no DNA this cannot be confirmed. CDR3 length: 12 amino acids. The germline V gene encodes CDR1 SQVTM and CDR2 ANQGSEA. CDR3 loop: CSLQAGRETQYF.

This chain joins TRBV20-1 and TRBJ2-1; with no DNA, the TCRdb D assignment of TRBD2 cannot be verified. Germline CDR1 DFQATT, CDR2 SNEGSKA (reference sequence). The CDR3 has 14 amino acids. CDR3 amino acids: CSARDTVAGLEQFF.

The rearrangement uses TRBV29-1 and TRBJ2-7; TCRdb returns TRBD2, unconfirmable since there is no DNA. Germline V CDR1 and CDR2: SQVTM, ANQGSEA. The CDR3 runs 13 residues. The CDR3 protein is CSVSPGIAYEQYF.

The chain combines TRBV20-1 with TRBJ2-1. Per the germline V gene, CDR1 is DFQATT and CDR2 is SNEGSKA (reference sequence). The CDR3 is 13 residues long. The CDR3 reads CSASTSSYNEQFF.

This sequence joins TRBV2 and TRBJ2-7. The germline gives CDR1 SNHLY, CDR2 FYNNEI. The CDR3 has 14 residues. This chain's CDR3 is CASSEGVLSYEQYF.

This chain connects TRBV3-1 to TRBJ1-1. The CDR3 has 15 residues. In germline, CDR1 is LGHDT, CDR2 YNNKEL (reference sequence). The CDR3 reads CASSQEVVFGAEAFF. The complete variable domain, with remaining parts taken from reference TRBV3-1 and TRBJ1-1, reads DTAVSQTPKYLVTQMGNDKSIKCEQNLGHDTMYWYKQDSKKFLKIMFSYNNKELIINETVPNRFSPKSPDKAHLNLHINSLELGDSAVYFCASSQEVVFGAEAFFGQGTRLTVV.

The rearrangement uses TRBV6-1 and TRBJ2-1; TCRdb indicates TRBD2, and absent DNA this call remains unverified. The CDR3 runs to 16 residues. Germline loops: CDR1 MNHNS, CDR2 SASEGT. The CDR3 sequence: CASTHRDSSSYNEQFF.

The genes are TRBV27 and TRBJ1-2; TCRdb designates TRBD1, a call that cannot be tested without DNA. CDR1 is MNHEY and CDR2 is SMNVEV in the germline V gene (reference sequence). CDR3 length: 12 residues. The CDR3 sequence is CASSGTGGSHTF.

This chain links TRBV24-1 with TRBJ1-2; TCRdb's D call, TRBD1, is unchecked because there is no DNA. Germline CDR1 is KGHDR and CDR2 is SFDVKD. This CDR3 has 14 residues. The CDR3 region is CATSDPGYNYGYTF.

The chain links TRBV27 to TRBJ1-1; TCRdb calls TRBD1, which cannot be checked without DNA. Germline V gene lookup returns CDR1 MNHEY and CDR2 SMNVEV (reference sequence). The CDR3 is 15 amino acids. CDR3 protein: CASSLLSGVNTEAFF.

J is TRBJ2-7 and V is TRBV12-3 or TRBV12-4; TCRdb outputs TRBD1, but without DNA this stays unchecked. This CDR3 is 14 amino acids long. CDR3 in amino acids: CASSFGQGNNEQYF.

The chain joins TRBV28 to TRBJ2-6; TCRdb lists TRBD1, though no DNA is available to test this call. Per the germline V gene, CDR1 is MDHEN and CDR2 is SYDVKM. There are 16 residues in the CDR3. The CDR3 reads CASSSTGERGANVLTF.

This chain links TRBV9 with TRBJ2-5. The CDR3 runs to 16 residues. Per the germline V gene, CDR1 is SGDLS and CDR2 is YYNGEE. The CDR3: CASSGESTAREETQYF.

This chain uses TRBV7-2 with TRBJ1-2; TCRdb proposes TRBD1, but this gene call is untestable without DNA. CDR1 SGHTA and CDR2 FQGNSA come from the germline V gene. The CDR3 spans 16 residues. CDR3 protein: CASSLALGAGSYGYTF. Combining the CDR3 with reference TRBV7-2 and TRBJ1-2 gives the whole variable domain GAGVSQSPSNKVTEKGKDVELRCDPISGHTALYWYRQSLGQGLEFLIYFQGNSAPDKSGLPSDRFSAERTGGSVSTLTIQRTQQEDSAVYLCASSLALGAGSYGYTFGSGTRLTVV.

V is TRBV4-2 and J is TRBJ1-3; TCRdb selects TRBD1, and the lack of DNA leaves this call unchecked. The germline gives CDR1 LGHNA, CDR2 YNFKEQ. The CDR3 consists of 16 residues. CDR3 amino acids: CASSQAGGYSGNTIYF.